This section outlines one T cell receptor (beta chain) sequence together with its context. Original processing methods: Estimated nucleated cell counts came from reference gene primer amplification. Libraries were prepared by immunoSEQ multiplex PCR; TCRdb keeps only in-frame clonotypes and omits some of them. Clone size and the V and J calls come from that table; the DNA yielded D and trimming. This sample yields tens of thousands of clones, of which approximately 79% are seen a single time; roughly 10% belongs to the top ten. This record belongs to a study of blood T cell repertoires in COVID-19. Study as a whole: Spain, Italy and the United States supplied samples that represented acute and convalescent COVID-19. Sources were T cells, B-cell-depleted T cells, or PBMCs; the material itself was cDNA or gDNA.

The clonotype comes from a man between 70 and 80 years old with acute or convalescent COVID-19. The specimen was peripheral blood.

The CDR3 DNA follows: TGTGCCAGCAGTAGCGCAAGTGGCCAGTACTTC. Translation: CASSSASGQYF. This chain uses TRBV28 with TRBJ2-5; the D is unclear. V lost 5 bases and J 10 bases, leaving 11 bases between the germline ends. The CDR3 extends over 11 amino acids. CDR1 MDHEN and CDR2 SYDVKM come from the germline V gene.